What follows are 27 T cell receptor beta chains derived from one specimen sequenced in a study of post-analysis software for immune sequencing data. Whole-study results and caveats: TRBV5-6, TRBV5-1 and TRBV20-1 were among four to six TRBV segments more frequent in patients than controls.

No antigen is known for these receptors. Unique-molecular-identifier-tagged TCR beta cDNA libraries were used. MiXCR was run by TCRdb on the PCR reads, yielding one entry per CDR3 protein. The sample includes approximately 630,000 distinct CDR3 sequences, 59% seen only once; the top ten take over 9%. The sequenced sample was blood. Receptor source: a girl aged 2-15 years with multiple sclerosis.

The CDR3 nucleotides are TGTGCCAGCAGCAAATGGGCCTTTTTTTGGTTCTGGCACAAAACTCAGCCCCAGCATTTT. It translates to CASSKWAFFWFWHKTQPQHF. V and J are TRBV21-1 and TRBJ1-5. TRBV21-1 represents a pseudogene. The CDR3 runs 20 residues.

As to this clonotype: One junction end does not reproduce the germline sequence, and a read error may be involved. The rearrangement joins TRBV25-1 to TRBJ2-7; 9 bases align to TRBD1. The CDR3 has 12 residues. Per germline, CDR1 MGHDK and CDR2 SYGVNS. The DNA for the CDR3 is TGTGTCAGCAGACAGGGGGCCTACGAGCAGTACTTC. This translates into CVSRQGAYEQYF.

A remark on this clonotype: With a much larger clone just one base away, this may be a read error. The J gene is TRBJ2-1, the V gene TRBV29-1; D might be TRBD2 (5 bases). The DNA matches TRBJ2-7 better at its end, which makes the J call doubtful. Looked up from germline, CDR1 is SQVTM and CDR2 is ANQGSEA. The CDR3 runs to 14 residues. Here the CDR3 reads CSVEGGTGYNEQYF. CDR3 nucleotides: TGCAGCGTTGAAGGAGGTACGGGGTACAATGAGCAGTACTTC.

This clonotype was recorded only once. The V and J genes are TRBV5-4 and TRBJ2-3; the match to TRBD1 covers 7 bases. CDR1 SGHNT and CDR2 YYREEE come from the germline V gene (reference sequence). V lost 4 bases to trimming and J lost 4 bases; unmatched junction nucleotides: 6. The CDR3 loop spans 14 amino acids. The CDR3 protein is CASSAVQGADTQYF. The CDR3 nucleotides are TGTGCCAGCAGCGCCGTCCAGGGGGCAGATACGCAGTATTTT. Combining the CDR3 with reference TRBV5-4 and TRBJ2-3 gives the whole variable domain ETGVTQSPTHLIKTRGQQVTLRCSSQSGHNTVSWYQQALGQGPQFIFQYYREEENGRGNFPPRFSGLQFPNYSSELNVNALELDDSALYLCASSAVQGADTQYFGPGTRLTVL.

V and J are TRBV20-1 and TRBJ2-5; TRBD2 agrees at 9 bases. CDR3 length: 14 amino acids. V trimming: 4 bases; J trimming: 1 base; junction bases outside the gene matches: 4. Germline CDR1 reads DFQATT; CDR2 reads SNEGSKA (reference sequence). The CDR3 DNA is TGCAGTGCTACAAAACTAGCGGGCCAAGAGACCCAGTACTTC. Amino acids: CSATKLAGQETQYF.

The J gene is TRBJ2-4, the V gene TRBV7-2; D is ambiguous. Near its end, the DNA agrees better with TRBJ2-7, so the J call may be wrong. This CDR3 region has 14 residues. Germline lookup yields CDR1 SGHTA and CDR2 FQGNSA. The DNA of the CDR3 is TGTGCCAGCAGCCCTACCCCTCTGCCGGGCGAGCAGTACTTC. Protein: CASSPTPLPGEQYF.

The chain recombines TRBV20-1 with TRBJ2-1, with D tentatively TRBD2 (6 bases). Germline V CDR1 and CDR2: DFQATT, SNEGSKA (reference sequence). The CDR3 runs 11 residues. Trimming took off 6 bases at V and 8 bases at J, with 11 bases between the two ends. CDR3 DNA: TGCAGTGCGGCGTGGGAGGATGAGCAGTTCTTC. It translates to CSAAWEDEQFF.

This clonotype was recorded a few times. This CDR3 is CASSANSGVPAKNIQYF. The CDR3 DNA follows: TGTGCCAGCAGCGCAAACAGTGGGGTGCCAGCCAAAAACATTCAGTACTTC. This sequence joins TRBV11-2 and TRBJ2-4, with D hard to call. The CDR3 runs 17 residues. V lost 5 bases, J lost 0 bases, and 17 bases lay in between. Germline loops: CDR1 SGHAT, CDR2 FQNNGV.

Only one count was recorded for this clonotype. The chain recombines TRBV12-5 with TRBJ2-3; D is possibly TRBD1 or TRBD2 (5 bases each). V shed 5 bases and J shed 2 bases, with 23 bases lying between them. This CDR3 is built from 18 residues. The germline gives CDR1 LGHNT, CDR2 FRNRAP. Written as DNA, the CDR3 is TGTGCTAGTGGTACTGGGACCAAAGATACCCCCTTCACAGATACGCAGTATTTT. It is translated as CASGTGTKDTPFTDTQYF.

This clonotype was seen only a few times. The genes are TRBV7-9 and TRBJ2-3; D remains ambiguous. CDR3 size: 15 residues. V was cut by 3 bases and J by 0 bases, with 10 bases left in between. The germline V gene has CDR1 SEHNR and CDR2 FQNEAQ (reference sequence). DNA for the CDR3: TGTGCCAGCAGCTTGGGCAGAGTCAGCACAGATACGCAGTATTTT. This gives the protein CASSLGRVSTDTQYF.

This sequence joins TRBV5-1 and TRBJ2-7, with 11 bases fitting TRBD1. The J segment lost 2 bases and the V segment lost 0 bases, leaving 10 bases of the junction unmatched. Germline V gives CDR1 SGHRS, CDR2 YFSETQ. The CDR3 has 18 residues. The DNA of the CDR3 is TGCGCCAGCAGCTTGGAACACCGGGACAGGGGGTATCCCTACGAGCAGTACTTC. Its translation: CASSLEHRDRGYPYEQYF.

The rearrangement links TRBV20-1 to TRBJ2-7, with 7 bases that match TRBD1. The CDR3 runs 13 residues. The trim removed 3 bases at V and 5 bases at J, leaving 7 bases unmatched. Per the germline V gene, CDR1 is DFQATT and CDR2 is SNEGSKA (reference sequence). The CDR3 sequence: CSASDRAWNEQYF. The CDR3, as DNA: TGCAGTGCTAGTGACAGGGCATGGAACGAGCAGTACTTC.

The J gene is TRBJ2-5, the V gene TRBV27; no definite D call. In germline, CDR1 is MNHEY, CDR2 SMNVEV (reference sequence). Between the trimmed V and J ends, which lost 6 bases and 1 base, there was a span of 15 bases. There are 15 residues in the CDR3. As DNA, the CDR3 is TGTGCCAGCAGCTACCGTGGAGCGTCCCAAGAGACCCAGTACTTC. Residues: CASSYRGASQETQYF.

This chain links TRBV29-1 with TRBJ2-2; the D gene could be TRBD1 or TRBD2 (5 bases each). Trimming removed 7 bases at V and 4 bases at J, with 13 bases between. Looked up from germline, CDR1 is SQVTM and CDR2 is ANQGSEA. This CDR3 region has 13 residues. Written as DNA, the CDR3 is TGCAGCGCCAGGGACGGAGCCACCGGGGAGCTGTTTTTT. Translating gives CSARDGATGELFF.

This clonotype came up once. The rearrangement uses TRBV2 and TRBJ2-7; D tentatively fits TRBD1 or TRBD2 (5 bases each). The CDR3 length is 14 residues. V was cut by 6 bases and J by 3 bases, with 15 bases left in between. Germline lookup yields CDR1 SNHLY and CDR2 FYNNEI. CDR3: CASRRDRAGYEQYF. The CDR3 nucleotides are TGTGCCAGCAGACGGGACCGGGCGGGCTACGAGCAGTACTTC.

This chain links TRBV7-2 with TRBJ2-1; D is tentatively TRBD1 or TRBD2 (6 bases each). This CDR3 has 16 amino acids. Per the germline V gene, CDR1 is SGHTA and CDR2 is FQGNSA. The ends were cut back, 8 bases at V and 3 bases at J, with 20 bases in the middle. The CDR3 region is CASRRGSGGNYNEQFF. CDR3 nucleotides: TGTGCCAGCCGCAGGGGTTCCGGAGGGAACTACAATGAGCAGTTCTTC.

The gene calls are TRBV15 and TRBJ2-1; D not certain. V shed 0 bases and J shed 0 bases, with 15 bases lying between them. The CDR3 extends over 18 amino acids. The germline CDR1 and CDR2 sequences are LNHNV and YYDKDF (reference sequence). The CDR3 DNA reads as TGTGCCACCAGCAGAGATTTGGCCCCCCCCAGCTCCTACAATGAGCAGTTCTTC. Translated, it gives CATSRDLAPPSSYNEQFF.

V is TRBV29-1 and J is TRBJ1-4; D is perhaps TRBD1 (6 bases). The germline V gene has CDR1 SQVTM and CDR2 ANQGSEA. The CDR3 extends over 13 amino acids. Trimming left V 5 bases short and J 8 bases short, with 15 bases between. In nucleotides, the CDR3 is TGCAGCGTTTATGACAGGATTAGAGAAAAACTGTTTTTT. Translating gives CSVYDRIREKLFF. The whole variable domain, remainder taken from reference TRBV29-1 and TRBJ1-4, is SAVISQKPSRDICQRGTSLTIQCQVDSQVTMMFWYRQQPGQSLTLIATANQGSEATYESGFVIDKFPISRPNLTFSTLTVSNMSPEDSSIYLCSVYDRIREKLFFGSGTQLSVL.

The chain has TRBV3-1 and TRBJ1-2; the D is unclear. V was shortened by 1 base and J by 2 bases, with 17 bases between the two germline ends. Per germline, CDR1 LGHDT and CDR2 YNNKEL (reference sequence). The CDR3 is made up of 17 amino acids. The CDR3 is CASSQGPRSAANYGYTF. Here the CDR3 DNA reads TGTGCCAGCAGCCAAGGTCCCCGATCGGCAGCGAACTATGGCTACACCTTC.

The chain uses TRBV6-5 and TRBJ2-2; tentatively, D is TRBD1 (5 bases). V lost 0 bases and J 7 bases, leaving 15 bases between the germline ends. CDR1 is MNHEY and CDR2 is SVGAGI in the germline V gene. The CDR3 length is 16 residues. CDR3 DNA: TGTGCCAGCAGTTACTCTCCAGACAGACTTCACGGGGAGCTGTTTTTT. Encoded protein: CASSYSPDRLHGELFF.

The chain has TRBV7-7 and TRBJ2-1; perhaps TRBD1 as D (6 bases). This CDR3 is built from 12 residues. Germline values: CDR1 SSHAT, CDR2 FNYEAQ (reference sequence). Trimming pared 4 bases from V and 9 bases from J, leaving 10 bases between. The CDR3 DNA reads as TGTGCCAGCAGCTCGGGACAAGGTGAGCAGTTCTTC. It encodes CASSSGQGEQFF.

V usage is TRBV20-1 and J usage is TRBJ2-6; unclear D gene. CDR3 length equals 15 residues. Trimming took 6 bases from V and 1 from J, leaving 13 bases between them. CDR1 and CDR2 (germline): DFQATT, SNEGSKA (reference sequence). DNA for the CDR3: TGCAGTGCCCCCGTCGTACAGTCTGGGGCCAACGTCCTGACTTTC. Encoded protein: CSAPVVQSGANVLTF.

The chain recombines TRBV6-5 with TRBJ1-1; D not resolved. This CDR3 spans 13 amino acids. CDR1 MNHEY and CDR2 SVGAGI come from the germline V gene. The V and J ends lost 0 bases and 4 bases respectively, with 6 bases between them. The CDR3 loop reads CASSYSEGTEAFF. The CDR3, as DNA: TGTGCCAGCAGTTACTCCGAGGGCACTGAAGCTTTCTTT.

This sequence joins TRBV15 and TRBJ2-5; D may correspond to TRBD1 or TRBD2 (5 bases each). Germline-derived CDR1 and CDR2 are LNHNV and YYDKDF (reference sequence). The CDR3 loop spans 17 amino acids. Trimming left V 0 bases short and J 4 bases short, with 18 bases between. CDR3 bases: TGTGCCACCAGCAGAGAGGGCATTCCGGCAGGGAGAGAGACCCAGTACTTC. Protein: CATSREGIPAGRETQYF.

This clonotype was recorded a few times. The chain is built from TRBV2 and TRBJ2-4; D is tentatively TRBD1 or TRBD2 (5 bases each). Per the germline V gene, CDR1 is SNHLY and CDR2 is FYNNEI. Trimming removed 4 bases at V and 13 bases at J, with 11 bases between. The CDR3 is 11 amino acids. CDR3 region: CASSGPGPQYF. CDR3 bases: TGTGCCAGCAGTGGTCCGGGACCCCAGTACTTC.

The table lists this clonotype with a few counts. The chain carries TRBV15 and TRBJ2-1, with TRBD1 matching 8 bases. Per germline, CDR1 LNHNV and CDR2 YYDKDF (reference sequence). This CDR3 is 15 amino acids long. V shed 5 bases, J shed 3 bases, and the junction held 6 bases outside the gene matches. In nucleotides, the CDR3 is TGTGCCACCAGCTCGCGACAGGGGTTCTACAATGAGCAGTTCTTC. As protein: CATSSRQGFYNEQFF.

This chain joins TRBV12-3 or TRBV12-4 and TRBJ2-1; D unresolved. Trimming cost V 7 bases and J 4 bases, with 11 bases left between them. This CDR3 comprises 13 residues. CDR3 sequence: CASKVLEYNEQFF. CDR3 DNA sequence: TGTGCCAGCAAGGTCCTAGAGTACAATGAGCAGTTCTTC.